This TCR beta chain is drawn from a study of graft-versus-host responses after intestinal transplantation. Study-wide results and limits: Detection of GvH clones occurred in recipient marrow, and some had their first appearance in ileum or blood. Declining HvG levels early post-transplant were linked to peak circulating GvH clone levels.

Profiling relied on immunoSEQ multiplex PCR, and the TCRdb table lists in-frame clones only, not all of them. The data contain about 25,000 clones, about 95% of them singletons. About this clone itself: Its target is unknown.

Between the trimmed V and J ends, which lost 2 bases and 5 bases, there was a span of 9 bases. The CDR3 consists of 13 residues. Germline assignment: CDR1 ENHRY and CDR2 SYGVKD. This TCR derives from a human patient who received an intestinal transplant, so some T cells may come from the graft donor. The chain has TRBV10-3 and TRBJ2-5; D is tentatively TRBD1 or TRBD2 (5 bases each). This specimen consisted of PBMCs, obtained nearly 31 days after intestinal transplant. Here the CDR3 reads CAISEGGEETQYF. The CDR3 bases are TGTGCCATCAGTGAGGGGGGTGAGGAGACCCAGTACTTC.